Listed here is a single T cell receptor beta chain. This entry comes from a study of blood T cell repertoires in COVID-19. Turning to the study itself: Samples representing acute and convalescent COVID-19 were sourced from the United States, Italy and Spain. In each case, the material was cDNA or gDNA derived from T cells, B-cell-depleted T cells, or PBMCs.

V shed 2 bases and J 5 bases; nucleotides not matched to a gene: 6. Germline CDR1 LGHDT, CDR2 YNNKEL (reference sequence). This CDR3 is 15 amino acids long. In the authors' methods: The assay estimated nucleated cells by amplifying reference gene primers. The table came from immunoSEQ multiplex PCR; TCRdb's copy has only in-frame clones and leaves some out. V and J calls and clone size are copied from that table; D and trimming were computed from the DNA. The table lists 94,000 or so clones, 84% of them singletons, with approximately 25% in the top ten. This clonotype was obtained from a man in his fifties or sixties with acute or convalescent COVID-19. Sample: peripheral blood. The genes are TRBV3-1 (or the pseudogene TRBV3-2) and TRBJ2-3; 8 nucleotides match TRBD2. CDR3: CASSQSSGGGDTQYF. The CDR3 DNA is TGTGCCAGCAGCCAATCAAGCGGGGGAGGAGATACGCAGTATTTT.